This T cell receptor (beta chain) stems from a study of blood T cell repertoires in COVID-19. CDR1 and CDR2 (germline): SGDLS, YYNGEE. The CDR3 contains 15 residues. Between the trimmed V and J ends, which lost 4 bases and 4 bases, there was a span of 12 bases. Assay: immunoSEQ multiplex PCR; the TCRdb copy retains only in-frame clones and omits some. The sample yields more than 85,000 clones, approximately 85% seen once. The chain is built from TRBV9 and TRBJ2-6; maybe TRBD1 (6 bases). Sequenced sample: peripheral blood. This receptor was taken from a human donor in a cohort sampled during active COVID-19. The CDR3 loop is CASSHQGHGANVLTF. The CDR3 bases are TGTGCCAGCAGCCACCAGGGGCACGGGGCCAACGTCCTGACTTTC.